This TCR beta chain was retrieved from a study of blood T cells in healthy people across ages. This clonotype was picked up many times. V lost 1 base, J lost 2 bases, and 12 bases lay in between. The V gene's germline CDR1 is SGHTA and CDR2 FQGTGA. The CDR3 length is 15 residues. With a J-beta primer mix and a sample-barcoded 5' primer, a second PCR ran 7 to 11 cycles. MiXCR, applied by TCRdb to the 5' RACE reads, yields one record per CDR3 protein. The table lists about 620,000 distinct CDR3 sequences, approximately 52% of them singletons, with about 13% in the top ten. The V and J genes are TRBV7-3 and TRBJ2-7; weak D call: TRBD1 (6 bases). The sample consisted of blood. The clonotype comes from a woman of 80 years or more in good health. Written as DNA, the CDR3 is TGTGCCAGCAGCTTAAGAGGGGGACAAGCCTACGAGCAGTACTTC. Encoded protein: CASSLRGGQAYEQYF.